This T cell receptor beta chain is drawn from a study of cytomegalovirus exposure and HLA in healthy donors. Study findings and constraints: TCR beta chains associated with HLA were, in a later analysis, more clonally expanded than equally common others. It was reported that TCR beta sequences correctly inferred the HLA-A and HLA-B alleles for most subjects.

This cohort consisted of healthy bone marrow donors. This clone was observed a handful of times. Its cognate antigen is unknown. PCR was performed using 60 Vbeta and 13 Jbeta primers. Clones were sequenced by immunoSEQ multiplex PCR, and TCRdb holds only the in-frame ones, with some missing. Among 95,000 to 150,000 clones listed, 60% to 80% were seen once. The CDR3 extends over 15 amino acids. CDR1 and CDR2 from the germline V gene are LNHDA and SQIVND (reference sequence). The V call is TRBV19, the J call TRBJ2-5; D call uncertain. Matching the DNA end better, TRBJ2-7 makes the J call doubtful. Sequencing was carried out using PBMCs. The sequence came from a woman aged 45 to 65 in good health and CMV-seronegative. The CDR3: CASSSTTPLLYEQYF. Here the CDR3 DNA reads TGTGCCAGTAGTAGCACTACGCCCCTCCTCTACGAGCAGTACTTC.